Listed here are 18 T cell receptor beta chains from one sample, sequenced in a study of OX40 agonist ivuxolimab in advanced cancers. Profiled with immunoSEQ multiplex PCR; TCRdb holds only in-frame clones, not every one. The table records about 34,000 clones, roughly 91% of them present only once. The sequenced sample was CD4+ or CD8+ T cells sorted from blood, obtained in a trial of the OX40 agonist ivuxolimab. The source of these receptors is an adult with an advanced solid tumor such as melanoma, head and neck, liver or kidney cancer.

This chain connects TRBV7-9 to TRBJ1-2; maybe TRBD1 (6 bases). This CDR3 is 15 amino acids long. V was shortened by 5 bases and J by 8 bases, with 21 bases between the two germline ends. From germline, CDR1 is SEHNR and CDR2 FQNEAQ (reference sequence). The CDR3 loop reads CASSQTGWNLKGYTF. The CDR3, as DNA: TGTGCCAGCAGCCAGACAGGATGGAACTTGAAGGGCTACACCTTC.

The V and J genes are TRBV4-3 and TRBJ2-7; tentative D call: TRBD1 (5 bases). Trimming removed 4 bases at V and 6 bases at J, with 13 bases between. The CDR3 is made up of 13 amino acids. Germline CDR1 reads LGHNA; CDR2 reads YSLEER. CDR3 bases: TGCGCCAGCAGCCGACAAACAGGTGGCGAGCAGTACTTC. Its translation is CASSRQTGGEQYF.

This sequence joins TRBV28 and TRBJ2-7; D not certain. This CDR3 has 11 residues. Trimming shortened V by 6 bases and J by 4 bases, and 7 bases separated the two germline ends. From germline, CDR1 is MDHEN and CDR2 SYDVKM. The DNA of the CDR3 is TGTGCCAGCAGCCCGCATTACGAGCAGTACTTC. Amino acid sequence: CASSPHYEQYF.

The chain links TRBV4-2 to TRBJ2-1, with D perhaps TRBD2 (6 bases). The CDR3 runs 16 residues. V was pared by 0 bases and J by 1 base, with 10 bases between. The V gene's germline CDR1 is LGHNA and CDR2 YNFKEQ. CDR3 in DNA: TGTGCCAGCAGCCAAGATCTAGGGACTTCCTACAATGAGCAGTTCTTC. This sequence encodes CASSQDLGTSYNEQFF.

V and J are TRBV5-1 and TRBJ1-1; TRBD1 agrees at 8 bases. The CDR3 loop spans 13 amino acids. Germline V gives CDR1 SGHRS, CDR2 YFSETQ. The ends lost 3 bases at V and 3 bases at J; junction bases unmatched: 1. CDR3 sequence: CASSSQGDTEAFF. CDR3 DNA sequence: TGCGCCAGCAGCTCACAGGGGGACACTGAAGCTTTCTTT.

J is TRBJ2-1 and V is TRBV18; 7 bases fit TRBD2. The V and J ends lost 6 bases and 7 bases, in that order; junction bases with no gene match: 18. The CDR3 covers 17 residues. The germline gives CDR1 KGHSH, CDR2 LQKENI. This CDR3 reads CASSLRREALLWNEQFF. For the CDR3, the DNA is TGTGCCAGCTCCCTTAGACGGGAGGCCCTTTTGTGGAATGAGCAGTTCTTC.

The chain is built from TRBV10-2 and TRBJ1-2, with 8 bases identical to TRBD1. The CDR3 covers 13 residues. The ends lost 2 bases at V and 9 bases at J; junction bases unmatched: 5. Germline V gene data show CDR1 as WSHSY and CDR2 as SAAADI. The CDR3 here is CASSEGRGLSYTF. CDR3 bases: TGCGCCAGCAGTGAGGGCAGGGGGCTCAGCTACACCTTC.

The chain links TRBV19 to TRBJ1-4; the D is unclear. The CDR3 sequence is 15 residues long. Trimming removed 4 bases from V and 7 bases from J, with 16 bases in between. Germline CDR1 is LNHDA and CDR2 is SQIVND (reference sequence). The CDR3 protein is CASSTLDVIGEKLFF. The CDR3, as DNA: TGTGCCAGTAGTACCTTAGACGTGATAGGTGAAAAACTGTTTTTT.

The chain employs TRBV19 and TRBJ1-5; TRBD1 agrees at 7 bases. V was pared by 5 bases and J by 6 bases, with 7 bases of the junction left unmatched. Germline CDR1 and CDR2: LNHDA and SQIVND (reference sequence). The CDR3 consists of 14 residues. This CDR3 reads CASSSTGDGQPQHF. CDR3 DNA sequence: TGTGCCAGTAGTTCAACAGGGGACGGTCAGCCCCAGCATTTT.

This sequence joins TRBV29-1 and TRBJ2-3; TRBD1 might be the D (6 bases). The germline gives CDR1 SQVTM, CDR2 ANQGSEA. The CDR3 extends over 11 amino acids. The V end was cut by 7 bases, the J end by 7 bases, with 12 bases between. The CDR3 nucleotides read TGCAGCGCCCAGGGGCCCTATACGCAGTATTTT. It yields the protein CSAQGPYTQYF.

This clone was recorded only once. V gene TRBV2 combines with J gene TRBJ2-2; no firm D call. Germline lookup yields CDR1 SNHLY and CDR2 FYNNEI. The CDR3 totals 13 residues. V shed 6 bases and J shed 7 bases, with 12 bases lying between them. CDR3 DNA sequence: TGTGCCAGCAGACTCGACTTGAACGGGGAGCTGTTTTTT. Residues: CASRLDLNGELFF.

The V and J genes are TRBV29-1 and TRBJ2-7; TRBD1 agrees at 8 bases. V trimming: 3 bases; J trimming: 5 bases; junction bases outside the gene matches: 6. Germline V lookup: CDR1 SQVTM, CDR2 ANQGSEA. The CDR3 length is 13 residues. The CDR3 DNA reads TGCAGCGTTGATCGGGGACAGGACCACGAGCAGTACTTC. The encoded protein is CSVDRGQDHEQYF.

This chain uses TRBV19 with TRBJ2-7; TRBD1 matches at 9 bases. The junction had 22 bases not matched to a gene; V was cut back by 6 bases and J by 4 bases. Germline loops: CDR1 LNHDA, CDR2 SQIVND (reference sequence). The CDR3 runs 19 residues. The chain's CDR3 is CASRPGTGPPAPAYYEQYF. The CDR3 DNA reads as TGTGCCAGTAGGCCAGGGACAGGGCCACCCGCTCCCGCGTATTACGAGCAGTACTTC.

The chain is built from TRBV18 and TRBJ1-1, with a weak D call TRBD1 (5 bases). Trimming left V 3 bases short and J 6 bases short, with 20 bases between. The CDR3 is 16 amino acids. Germline values: CDR1 KGHSH, CDR2 LQKENI. The CDR3 is CASSPGQGPGISEAFF. CDR3 in DNA: TGTGCCAGCTCACCGGGCCAGGGTCCGGGGATCTCTGAAGCTTTCTTT.

The V and J genes are TRBV7-3 and TRBJ2-7; D might be TRBD2 (7 bases). Per germline, CDR1 SGHTA and CDR2 FQGTGA. The CDR3 loop spans 18 amino acids. The V end lost 0 bases, the J end lost 2 bases, and 20 bases lay between the germline ends. The CDR3 loop reads CASSLTSGRRGLTYEQYF. Here the CDR3 DNA reads TGTGCCAGCAGCTTAACGAGTGGTCGGCGGGGGCTAACCTACGAGCAGTACTTC.

The chain uses TRBV28 and TRBJ1-2; TRBD1 agrees at 12 bases. J was trimmed by 13 bases and V by 2 bases; bases with no gene match: 5. The CDR3 has 13 amino acids. Germline CDR1 reads MDHEN; CDR2 reads SYDVKM. CDR3 DNA sequence: TGTGCCAGCAGTTTAGGGACAGGGGGCCGTAGCACCTTC. It specifies CASSLGTGGRSTF.

This chain joins TRBV7-8 and TRBJ2-7, with 7 nucleotides matching TRBD2. J lost 0 bases, V lost 4 bases, and 6 bases had no gene match. The CDR3 is made up of 15 amino acids. Per germline, CDR1 SGHVS and CDR2 FQNEAQ. The CDR3 sequence is CASSSSPGGSYEQYF. In nucleotides, the CDR3 is TGTGCCAGCAGCTCCTCCCCGGGGGGCTCCTACGAGCAGTACTTC. Based on the CDR3 plus reference TRBV7-8 and TRBJ2-7, the full variable domain is GAGVSQSPRYKVAKRGQDVALRCDPISGHVSLFWYQQALGQGPEFLTYFQNEAQLDKSGLPSDRFFAERPEGSVSTLKIQRTQQEDSAVYLCASSSSPGGSYEQYFGPGTRLTVT.

The rearrangement uses TRBV28 and TRBJ1-4; D is unclear. The CDR3 consists of 12 residues. CDR1 is MDHEN, CDR2 SYDVKM, per germline. V was clipped by 3 bases and J by 8 bases, with 7 bases between them. Here the CDR3 reads CASSFNREKLFF. The CDR3 bases are TGTGCCAGCAGTTTTAATCGGGAAAAACTGTTTTTT.